A selection of T cell receptor beta chains follows, all from one sample in a study of T-cell reconstitution after alpha-beta-depleted transplantation in children. TCRdb re-analysed the PCR reads in MiXCR, keeping a single row per CDR3 protein. Of roughly 490,000 distinct CDR3 sequences listed, around 10% are singletons. The specimen comprised PBMCs, mostly from graft donor cells, sampled 180 days after TCRalphabeta/CD19-depleted stem cell transplant. Receptors were obtained from a female patient aged 2-15 years who had a stem cell transplant for aplastic anemia, so the T cells may come from the graft donor. Both conserved end residues are part of each CDR3. A D gene is named only where the DNA matches it firmly. The size field is filled for only some rows; it gives once, few, many or a size class.

>TRBJ2-1|many|TRBV12-3/TRBV12-4|NA
TGTGCCAGCAGGGCGTTGACTAGCAATGAGCAGTTCTTC
CASRALTSNEQFF
>TRBJ2-3|few|TRBV19|NA
TGTGCCAGTAGGCAGGGGCCCGGCACAGATACGCAGTATTTT
CASRQGPGTDTQYF
>TRBJ1-5|many|TRBV7-2|TRBD1
TGTGCCAGCAGCTTATGGGCGGACAGGGGACAGCCCCAGCATTTT
CASSLWADRGQPQHF
>TRBJ2-5|few|TRBV24-1|NA
TGTGCCACCAGTGATGCCAGGGTGTGGGAGACCCAGTACTTC
CATSDARVWETQYF
>TRBJ1-1|many|TRBV29-1|NA
TGCAGCGTCCCGTCCAGCAGTCTATTGGGGACTGAAGCTTTCTTT
CSVPSSSLLGTEAFF
>TRBJ2-1|once|TRBV6-2/TRBV6-3|TRBD2
TGTGCCAGCAGTTTTCTTAGCGGGAGGGCCCTCAATTCGAGGAATGAGCAGTTCTTC
CASSFLSGRALNSRNEQFF
>TRBJ1-4|NA|TRBV4-2|NA
TGTGCCAGCAGCACCCGACAGAACCCAAATGAAAAACTGTTTTTT
CASSTRQNPNEKLFF
>TRBJ2-6|NA|TRBV2|NA
TGTGCCATTGACAGTATGGCCAACGTCCTGACTTTC
CAIDSMANVLTF
>TRBJ1-5|NA|TRBV10-3|NA
TGTGCCATCAGTGAGTCGTTTGGGGCAGGTCAGCCCCAGCATTTT
CAISESFGAGQPQHF
>TRBJ2-1|few|TRBV7-3|NA
TGTGCCAGCAGCTTACCTCGCTCCTACAATGAGCAGTTCTTC
CASSLPRSYNEQFF
>TRBJ2-7|NA|TRBV7-9|NA
TGTGCCAGCAGCTTTAAGGAAACATACGAGCAGTACTTC
CASSFKETYEQYF
>TRBJ1-3|few|TRBV4-3|NA
TGCGCCAGCAGCCAAGTCGTGAGCTCTGGAAACACCATATATTTT
CASSQVVSSGNTIYF
>TRBJ2-5|NA|TRBV9|NA
TGTGCCAGCAGCGTAGCTGCAGGCCGGGAGACCCAGTACTTC
CASSVAAGRETQYF
>TRBJ2-1|many|TRBV28|NA
TGTGCCAGCAACTCGTGGGCCGGTCAGTACAATGAGCAGTTCTTC
CASNSWAGQYNEQFF
>TRBJ1-1|NA|TRBV28|TRBD1
TGTGCCAGCAGATACAGGGGGCGCGGGACTGAAGCTTTCTTT
CASRYRGRGTEAFF
>TRBJ2-6|few|TRBV20-1|NA
TGCAGTGCCTTCGACAGACCCTCTGGGGCCAACGTCCTGACTTTC
CSAFDRPSGANVLTF
>TRBJ1-4|NA|TRBV12-3/TRBV12-4|NA
TGTGCCAGCAGTTTAGGTTTCTGGGGTAATGAAAAACTGTTTTTT
CASSLGFWGNEKLFF
>TRBJ2-5|few|TRBV5-1|NA
TGCGCCAGCAGCTTATTCGGCAGTGAGGAAGAGACCCAGTACTTC
CASSLFGSEEETQYF
>TRBJ2-1|NA|TRBV12-3/TRBV12-4|TRBD2
TGTGCCAGCAGTTTATCGGGACTAGGCCCCAATGAGCAGTTCTTC
CASSLSGLGPNEQFF
>TRBJ1-2|NA|TRBV6-4|NA
TGTGCCAGCAGCGCCGGGACGGCGGGGGATGGCTACACCTTC
CASSAGTAGDGYTF
>TRBJ2-7|NA|TRBV4-3|TRBD1
TGCGCCAGCAGCCAAGACCGGGGACAGCGCGAGCAGTACTTC
CASSQDRGQREQYF
>TRBJ2-5|few|TRBV7-2|NA
TGTGCCAGCAGCTTAGGGCCCTTTGAGACCCAGTACTTC
CASSLGPFETQYF
>TRBJ1-1|NA|TRBV12-5|NA
TGTGCTAGTGGTTTGGTACTTTCGGGCTCGGGCCCGATGAACACTGAAGCTTTCTTT
CASGLVLSGSGPMNTEAFF
>TRBJ2-2|NA|TRBV6-2/TRBV6-3|NA
TGTGCCAGCGAATTTCGAAACACCGGGGAGCTGTTTTTT
CASEFRNTGELFF
>TRBJ2-1|NA|TRBV6-1|TRBD2
TGTGCCAGCAGGAGACTAGCGGGAGAGGAGCAGTTCTTC
CASRRLAGEEQFF
>TRBJ2-6|few|TRBV12-3/TRBV12-4|NA
TGTGCCAGCAGTCTTGGGGTGGCAGGGGCCAACGTCCTGACTTTC
CASSLGVAGANVLTF
>TRBJ1-4|NA|TRBV11-2|NA
TGTGCCAGCAGCTTAGATCGGCGGGGGGCCGCTAATGAAAAACTGTTTTTT
CASSLDRRGAANEKLFF
>TRBJ2-1|few|TRBV6-1|TRBD2
TGTGCCAGCAGCTCAATGGCGGGAGGGTCCTACAATGAGCAGTTCTTC
CASSSMAGGSYNEQFF
>TRBJ2-7|many|TRBV5-1|TRBD2
TGCGCCAGCAGCTTGGGACTAGCGGGAGGGCCAAGTCGGTACGAGCAGTACTTC
CASSLGLAGGPSRYEQYF
>TRBJ1-5|NA|TRBV7-8|NA
TGTGCCAGCAGCCCTCTGTCGGGGGATAGCAATCAGCCCCAGCATTTT
CASSPLSGDSNQPQHF
>TRBJ1-4|NA|TRBV5-1|TRBD1
TGCGCCAGCAATCAGGGGGGAGATGAAAAACTGTTTTTT
CASNQGGDEKLFF
>TRBJ2-1|NA|TRBV20-1|TRBD1
TGCAGTGCTAGAGGACACTCCGGGACAGGGGGCCTCGATGAGCAGTTCTTC
CSARGHSGTGGLDEQFF
>TRBJ2-5|few|TRBV20-1|TRBD2
TGCAGCGGACTAGCGGGAGGGGCCCAAGAGACCCAGTACTTC
CSGLAGGAQETQYF
>TRBJ2-1|few|TRBV5-1|NA
TGCGCCAGCAGCTTCCCGGTCAGCCGGAATGAGCAGTTCTTC
CASSFPVSRNEQFF
>TRBJ2-2|few|TRBV6-1|NA
TGTGCCAGCATTCCCATTCGGGAGACCGGGGAGCTGTTTTTT
CASIPIRETGELFF
>TRBJ2-7|few|TRBV28|NA
TGTGCCAGCAGTTTCAGCGCGGGCCCCACCTACGAGCAGTACTTC
CASSFSAGPTYEQYF
>TRBJ1-2|few|TRBV28|NA
TGTGCCAGCAGTTCTCGCCTAGACCCCCTTTGTGGCTACACCTTC
CASSSRLDPLCGYTF
>TRBJ1-2|few|TRBV9|NA
TGTGCCAGCAGCGTAGGTAACGAAAACTATGGCTACACCTTC
CASSVGNENYGYTF
>TRBJ1-5|NA|TRBV24-1|NA
TGTGCCACCAGTGATTTTTTCCCCGAGGTCGGCCAGCCCCAGCATTTT
CATSDFFPEVGQPQHF
>TRBJ2-5|NA|TRBV7-2|TRBD1
TGTGCCAGCAGCTCCACGCAGGGGGTTGAGACCCAGTACTTC
CASSSTQGVETQYF
>TRBJ2-3|NA|TRBV9|NA
TGTGCCAGCAGCGTGGAGGGGAGCACAGATACGCAGTATTTT
CASSVEGSTDTQYF
>TRBJ2-1|NA|TRBV27|NA
TGTGCCAGCAGTTTATATGCCCTCCATGAAACGGGATACAATGAGCAGTTCTTC
CASSLYALHETGYNEQFF
>TRBJ2-3|NA|TRBV19|NA
TGTGCCAGTAGTATAATAGGAACAGATACGCAGTATTTT
CASSIIGTDTQYF
>TRBJ2-5|many|TRBV20-1|TRBD1
TGCAGTGCTAGAGTTGACGACAGGGGAGAACCATGGGAGACCCAGTACTTC
CSARVDDRGEPWETQYF
>TRBJ2-1|NA|TRBV14|TRBD2
TGTGCCAGCAGCCAAGGCGGACTAGCGGGAGGGAATGAGCAGTTCTTC
CASSQGGLAGGNEQFF
>TRBJ2-7|NA|TRBV5-1|NA
TGCGCCAGCAGCTTGGGGCGGACCCCCGCTGGCAGATACGAGCAGTACTTC
CASSLGRTPAGRYEQYF
>TRBJ2-7|many|TRBV2|NA
TGTGCCAGCAGTGAGAGACAGTACGAGCAGTACTTC
CASSERQYEQYF
>TRBJ2-7|NA|TRBV12-3/TRBV12-4|NA
TGTGCCAGCAGTTTCCAGGGGCTCCAAGACGAGCAGTACTTC
CASSFQGLQDEQYF
>TRBJ1-5|NA|TRBV6-2/TRBV6-3|TRBD1
TGTGCCAGCAGTTTACGACAGGGGGTACGTAGCAATCAGCCCCAGCATTTT
CASSLRQGVRSNQPQHF
>TRBJ2-3|NA|TRBV27|NA
TGTGCCAGCCTAAAAGCGGCCACAGATACGCAGTATTTT
CASLKAATDTQYF
>TRBJ1-2|NA|TRBV27|NA
TGTGCCAGCAGGCCCCGGGGGGGGTATGGCTACACCTTC
CASRPRGGYGYTF
>TRBJ2-7|few|TRBV2|TRBD1
TGTGCCAGCAGTCCTTGGACAGGGGACTACTACGAGCAGTACTTC
CASSPWTGDYYEQYF
>TRBJ2-7|few|TRBV18|NA
TGTGCCAGCTCACCCCGTGCCGGAGGCCGGAACGAGCAGTACTTC
CASSPRAGGRNEQYF
>TRBJ2-7|NA|TRBV7-2|NA
TGTGCCAGCAGCGCTTGGACATTCGCCTACGAGCAGTACTTC
CASSAWTFAYEQYF